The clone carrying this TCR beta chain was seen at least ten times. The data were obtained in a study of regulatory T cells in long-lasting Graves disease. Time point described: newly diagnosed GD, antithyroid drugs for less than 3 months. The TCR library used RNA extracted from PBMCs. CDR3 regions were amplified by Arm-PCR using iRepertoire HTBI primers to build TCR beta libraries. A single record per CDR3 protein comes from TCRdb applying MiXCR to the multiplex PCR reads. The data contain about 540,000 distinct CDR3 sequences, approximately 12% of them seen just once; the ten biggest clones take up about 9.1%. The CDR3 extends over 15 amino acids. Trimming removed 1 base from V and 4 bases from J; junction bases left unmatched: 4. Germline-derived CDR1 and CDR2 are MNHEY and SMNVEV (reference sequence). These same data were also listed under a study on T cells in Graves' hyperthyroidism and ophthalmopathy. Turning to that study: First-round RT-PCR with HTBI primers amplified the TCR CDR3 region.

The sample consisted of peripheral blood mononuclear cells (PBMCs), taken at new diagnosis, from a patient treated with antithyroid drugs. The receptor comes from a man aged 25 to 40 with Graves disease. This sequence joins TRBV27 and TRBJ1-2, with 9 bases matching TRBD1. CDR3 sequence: CASSLYPTGGYGYTF. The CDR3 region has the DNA TGTGCCAGCAGTTTATACCCGACAGGGGGCTATGGCTACACCTTC.